This TCR beta chain was found in a study of CD8 T cells in Susac syndrome. cDNA came from about 0.5 to 1 ug RNA primed by random hexamers. Multiplex immunoSEQ PCR targeted 54 Vbeta and 13 Jbeta TCR beta segments. TCRdb used MiXCR to reprocess the immunoSEQ multiplex PCR reads, holding one entry per CDR3 protein. Of a few hundred thousand distinct CDR3 sequences in the sample, 95% were seen once. CDR3 length: 15 amino acids. V shed 7 bases, J shed 4 bases, and the junction held 11 bases outside the gene matches. CDR1 is LNHDA and CDR2 is SQIVND in the germline V gene (reference sequence). The rearrangement uses TRBV19 and TRBJ1-1, with 8 bases matching TRBD1. Sequencing was performed on CD4+ T cells from PBMCs. The TCR originated in a human donor with multiple sclerosis. The CDR3 loop reads CASIPRTGQATEAFF. In DNA form, the CDR3 reads TGTGCCAGTATTCCCAGGACAGGGCAGGCCACTGAAGCTTTCTTT.